This T cell receptor (beta chain) was recorded in a study of tumor-infiltrating lymphocytes in glioblastoma multiforme. In its sample, this clonotype is medium-sized. TCRB libraries came from RNA via three nested multiplex PCR rounds. A C-beta primer primed TCRB cDNA from 0.45 to 0.5 ug RNA. TCRdb reprocessed the multiplex PCR reads with MiXCR, giving one entry per CDR3 protein. The sample shows about 10,000 distinct CDR3 sequences, around 64% of them seen only once. The length of the CDR3 is 11 residues. Trimming pared 7 bases from V and 4 bases from J, leaving 5 bases between. The rearrangement links TRBV12-3 or TRBV12-4 to TRBJ2-1; D not certain. Sequencing was carried out using brain tumor tissue. The receptor's source is a male donor with glioblastoma. The chain's CDR3 is CASTLYNEQFF. The CDR3 region has the DNA TGTGCCAGCACCCTGTACAATGAGCAGTTCTTC.